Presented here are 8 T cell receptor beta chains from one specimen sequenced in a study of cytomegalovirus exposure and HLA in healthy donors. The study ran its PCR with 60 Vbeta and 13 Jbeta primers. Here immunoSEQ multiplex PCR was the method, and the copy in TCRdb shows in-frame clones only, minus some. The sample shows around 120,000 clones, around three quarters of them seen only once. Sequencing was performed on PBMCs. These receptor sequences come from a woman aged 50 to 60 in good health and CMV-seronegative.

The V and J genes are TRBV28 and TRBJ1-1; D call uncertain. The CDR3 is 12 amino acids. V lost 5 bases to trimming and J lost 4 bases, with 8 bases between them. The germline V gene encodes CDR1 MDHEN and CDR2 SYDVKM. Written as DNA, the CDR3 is TGTGCCAGCAGTGATATGAGCACTGAAGCTTTCTTT. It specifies CASSDMSTEAFF.

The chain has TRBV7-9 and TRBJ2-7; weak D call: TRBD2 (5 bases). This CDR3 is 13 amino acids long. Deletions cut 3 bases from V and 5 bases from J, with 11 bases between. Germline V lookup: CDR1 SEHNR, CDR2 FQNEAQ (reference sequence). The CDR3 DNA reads TGTGCCAGCAGCTTTAATCGGGAAGACGAGCAGTACTTC. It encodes CASSFNREDEQYF.

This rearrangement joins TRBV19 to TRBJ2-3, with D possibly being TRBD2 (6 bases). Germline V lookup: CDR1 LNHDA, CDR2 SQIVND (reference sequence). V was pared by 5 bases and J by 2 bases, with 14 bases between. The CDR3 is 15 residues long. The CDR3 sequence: CASSAYRDSTDTQYF. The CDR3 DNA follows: TGTGCCAGTAGTGCCTACCGGGACTCCACAGATACGCAGTATTTT.

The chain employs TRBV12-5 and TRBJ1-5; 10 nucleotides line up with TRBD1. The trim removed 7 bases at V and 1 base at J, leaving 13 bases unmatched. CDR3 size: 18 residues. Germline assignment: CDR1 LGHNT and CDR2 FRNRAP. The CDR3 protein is CASVDGSWTGGSNQPQHF. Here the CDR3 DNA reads TGTGCTAGTGTCGACGGATCGTGGACAGGGGGAAGCAATCAGCCCCAGCATTTT.

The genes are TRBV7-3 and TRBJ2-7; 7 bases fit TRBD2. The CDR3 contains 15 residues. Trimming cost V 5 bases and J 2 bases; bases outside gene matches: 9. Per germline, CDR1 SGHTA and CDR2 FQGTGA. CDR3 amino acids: CASSPSASGTYEQYF. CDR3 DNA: TGTGCCAGCAGCCCCTCGGCTAGCGGAACCTACGAGCAGTACTTC.

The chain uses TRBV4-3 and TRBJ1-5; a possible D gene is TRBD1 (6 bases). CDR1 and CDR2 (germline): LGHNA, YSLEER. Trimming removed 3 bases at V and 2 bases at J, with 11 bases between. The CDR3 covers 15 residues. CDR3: CASSQQRTGNQPQHF. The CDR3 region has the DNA TGCGCCAGCAGCCAGCAGAGGACAGGCAATCAGCCCCAGCATTTT.

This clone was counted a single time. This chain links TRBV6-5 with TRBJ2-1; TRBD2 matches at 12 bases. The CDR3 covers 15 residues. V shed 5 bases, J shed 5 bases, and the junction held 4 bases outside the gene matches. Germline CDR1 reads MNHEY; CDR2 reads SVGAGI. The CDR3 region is CASSLAGGTNNEQFF. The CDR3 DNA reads TGTGCCAGCAGTCTAGCGGGAGGGACGAACAATGAGCAGTTCTTC.

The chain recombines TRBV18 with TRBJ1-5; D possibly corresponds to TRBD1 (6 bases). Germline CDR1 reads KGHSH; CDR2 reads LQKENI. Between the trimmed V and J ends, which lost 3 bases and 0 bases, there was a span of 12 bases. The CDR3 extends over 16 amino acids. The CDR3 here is CASSPEDSSSNQPQHF. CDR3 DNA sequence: TGTGCCAGCTCACCGGAGGACAGTAGTAGCAATCAGCCCCAGCATTTT.